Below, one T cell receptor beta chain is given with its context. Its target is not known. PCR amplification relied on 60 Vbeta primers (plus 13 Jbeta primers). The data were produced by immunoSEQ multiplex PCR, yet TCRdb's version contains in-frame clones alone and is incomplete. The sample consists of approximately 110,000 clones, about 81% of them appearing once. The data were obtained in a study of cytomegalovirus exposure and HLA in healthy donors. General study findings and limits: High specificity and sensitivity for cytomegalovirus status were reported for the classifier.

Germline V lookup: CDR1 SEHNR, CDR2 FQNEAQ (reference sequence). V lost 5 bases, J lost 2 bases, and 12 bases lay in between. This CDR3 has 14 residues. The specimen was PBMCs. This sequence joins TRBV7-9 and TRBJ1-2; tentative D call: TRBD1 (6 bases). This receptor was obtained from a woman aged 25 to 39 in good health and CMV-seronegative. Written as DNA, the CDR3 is TGTGCCAGCAGCCGACGGGACAACAACTATGGCTACACCTTC. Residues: CASSRRDNNYGYTF. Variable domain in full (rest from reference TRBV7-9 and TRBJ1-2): DTGVSQNPRHKITKRGQNVTFRCDPISEHNRLYWYRQTLGQGPEFLTYFQNEAQLEKSRLLSDRFSAERPKGSFSTLEIQRTEQGDSAMYLCASSRRDNNYGYTFGSGTRLTVV.